A single sample gave rise to the 11 T cell receptor beta chains below, sequenced in a study of molecular identifiers for immune sequencing clone quantification. From the PCR reads, TCRdb called clonotypes with MiXCR, one entry per CDR3 protein. Here the sample spans more than 550,000 distinct CDR3 sequences, around 25% being singletons. Sequenced sample: naive CD8+ T cells from blood, with Jurkat cell RNA spiked in. The subset is: FACS-sorted CD8+CD4-CCR7+CD45RA+ naive T cells. These receptors were obtained from a human donor in good health. Some libraries in this study had Jurkat cell RNA spiked in.

This clonotype was counted between two and nine times. The chain joins TRBV20-1 to TRBJ2-3, with D maybe TRBD2 (7 bases). CDR1 and CDR2 (germline): DFQATT, SNEGSKA (reference sequence). This CDR3 spans 14 amino acids. Trimming cost V 4 bases and J 1 base, with 12 bases left between them. This CDR3 is CSATGGGGTDTQYF. The CDR3 nucleotides read TGCAGTGCTACAGGCGGGGGCGGCACAGATACGCAGTATTTT.

This chain links TRBV4-1 with TRBJ1-3; D remains unclear. The germline V and J ends were trimmed by 1 base and 0 bases, with 10 bases remaining between them. CDR1 MGHRA and CDR2 YSYEKL come from the germline V gene. This CDR3 is 16 amino acids long. The DNA for the CDR3 is TGCGCCAGCAGCCAAGTTTCCAGTCTCTCTGGAAACACCATATATTTT. It encodes CASSQVSSLSGNTIYF.

There are many counts of this clonotype. The genes are TRBV5-4 and TRBJ2-1, with TRBD1 identical over 8 bases. From germline, CDR1 is SGHNT and CDR2 YYREEE (reference sequence). This CDR3 region has 14 residues. J gave up 6 bases and V 6 bases, and 8 bases lay outside the gene matches. The CDR3 reads CASTDGQGSNEQFF. CDR3 bases: TGTGCCAGCACCGATGGACAGGGATCCAATGAGCAGTTCTTC.

The chain is built from TRBV7-8 and TRBJ2-3; a possible D gene is TRBD1 (6 bases). Trimming removed 1 base from V and 6 bases from J, with 20 bases in between. The CDR3 is made up of 17 amino acids. Germline loops: CDR1 SGHVS, CDR2 FQNEAQ. The CDR3 spells CASSLVAGTRVRDTQYF. CDR3 in DNA: TGTGCCAGCAGCTTAGTGGCCGGGACACGGGTGAGGGATACGCAGTATTTT.

This clonotype was detected a few times. This chain uses TRBV10-2 with TRBJ2-3; 12 positions match TRBD1. The V segment lost 6 bases and the J segment 8 bases; nucleotides outside the gene matches: 12. The CDR3 length is 16 residues. Germline V CDR1 and CDR2: WSHSY, SAAADI. The CDR3 spells CASSEGLGQGAVTQYF. DNA for the CDR3: TGCGCCAGCAGCGAAGGTTTGGGACAGGGGGCTGTTACGCAGTATTTT.

CDR3 in DNA: TGTGCCAGCGGGGCGGGGTCGATCGATGAGCAGTTCTTC. It codes for CASGAGSIDEQFF. The chain uses TRBV6-2 or TRBV6-3 and TRBJ2-1, with D perhaps TRBD2 (6 bases). V lost 8 bases to trimming and J lost 8 bases, with 16 bases between them. The CDR3 has 13 residues. The germline CDR1 and CDR2 sequences are MNHEY and SVGEGT.

About this clonotype: A single base separates this from a much larger clone, so it may be a read error. This chain connects TRBV20-1 to TRBJ1-6, with 9 bases that match TRBD1. V lost 2 bases to trimming and J lost 10 bases; unmatched junction nucleotides: 12. Germline V gene lookup returns CDR1 DFQATT and CDR2 SNEGSKA (reference sequence). The CDR3 has 16 residues. The CDR3 loop is CSARPAKDRGRSPLHF. The CDR3 bases are TGCAGTGCTAGACCGGCCAAGGACAGGGGTAGATCACCCCTCCACTTT.

There are many counts of this clonotype. This chain uses TRBV28 with TRBJ1-1, with 8 bases that match TRBD1. The CDR3 runs to 14 residues. Trimming cost V 5 bases and J 1 base; bases outside gene matches: 3. Germline CDR1 MDHEN, CDR2 SYDVKM. The CDR3 is CASSPGGSNTEAFF. The CDR3 DNA sequence: TGTGCCAGCAGTCCAGGGGGCTCGAACACTGAAGCTTTCTTT.

The chain uses TRBV6-4 and TRBJ2-2, with D unclear. The V gene lost 2 bases and the J gene lost 0 bases, with 4 bases spanning the gap. This CDR3 has 14 residues. The germline V gene encodes CDR1 MRHNA and CDR2 SNTAGT. The CDR3 here is CASSDGPNTGELFF. In nucleotides, the CDR3 is TGTGCCAGCAGTGACGGTCCGAACACCGGGGAGCTGTTTTTT.

This clonotype was seen ten or more times. The chain has TRBV7-9 and TRBJ1-1; the D is unclear. Germline assignment: CDR1 SEHNR and CDR2 FQNEAQ (reference sequence). Trimming pared 3 bases from V and 7 bases from J, leaving 3 bases between. The CDR3 runs 10 residues. CDR3 loop: CASSFYEAFF. CDR3 sequence (DNA): TGTGCCAGCAGCTTCTATGAAGCTTTCTTT.

Only a few counts were recorded for this clonotype. CDR3 loop: CASSKVILTGTSGCTDTQYF. Here the CDR3 DNA reads TGTGCCAGCAGCAAAGTAATCCTGACCGGGACTAGCGGGTGCACAGATACGCAGTATTTT. This chain uses TRBV21-1 with TRBJ2-3; TRBD2 is taken as the D call from the table, unchecked against the DNA. TRBV21-1 is designated a pseudogene. The CDR3 has 20 residues.